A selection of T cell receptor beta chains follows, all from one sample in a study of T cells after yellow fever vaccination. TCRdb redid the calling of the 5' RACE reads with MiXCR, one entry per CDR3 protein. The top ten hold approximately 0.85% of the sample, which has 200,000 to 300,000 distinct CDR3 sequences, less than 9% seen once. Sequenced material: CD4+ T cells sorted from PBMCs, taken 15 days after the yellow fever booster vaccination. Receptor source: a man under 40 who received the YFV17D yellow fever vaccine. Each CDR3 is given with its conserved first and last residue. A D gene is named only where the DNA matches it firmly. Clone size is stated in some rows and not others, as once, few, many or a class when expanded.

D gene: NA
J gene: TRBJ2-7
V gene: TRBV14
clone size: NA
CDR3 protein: CASSQGLRGYEQYF
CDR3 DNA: TGTGCCAGCAGCCAAGGACTCCGAGGGTACGAGCAGTACTTC

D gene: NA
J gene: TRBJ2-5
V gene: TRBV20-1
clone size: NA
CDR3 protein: CSASETSLQETQYF
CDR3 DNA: TGCAGTGCTAGCGAAACTAGCCTCCAAGAGACCCAGTACTTC

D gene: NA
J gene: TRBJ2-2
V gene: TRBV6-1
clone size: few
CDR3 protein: CASSEPGQNTGELFF
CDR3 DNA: TGTGCCAGCAGTGAACCGGGACAGAACACCGGGGAGCTGTTTTTT

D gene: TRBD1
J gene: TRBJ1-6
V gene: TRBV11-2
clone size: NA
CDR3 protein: CASSFRGQGDSPLHF
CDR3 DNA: TGTGCCAGCAGCTTTAGGGGACAGGGTGATTCACCCCTCCACTTT

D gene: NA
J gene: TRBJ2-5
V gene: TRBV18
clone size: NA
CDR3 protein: CASTRLYQETQYF
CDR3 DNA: TGTGCCAGCACCCGCTTGTACCAAGAGACCCAGTACTTC

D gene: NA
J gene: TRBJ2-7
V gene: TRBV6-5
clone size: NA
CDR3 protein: CASRYTTGEIYEQYF
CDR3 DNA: TGTGCCAGCAGATATACGACCGGGGAGATCTACGAGCAGTACTTC

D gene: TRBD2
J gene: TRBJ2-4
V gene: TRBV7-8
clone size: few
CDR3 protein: CASSLGGRLAKNIQYF
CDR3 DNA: TGTGCCAGCAGCTTAGGCGGGAGGCTAGCCAAAAACATTCAGTACTTC

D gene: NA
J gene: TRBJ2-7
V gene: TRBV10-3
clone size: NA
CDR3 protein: CAISLGDEQYF
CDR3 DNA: TGTGCCATCAGTTTAGGGGACGAGCAGTACTTC

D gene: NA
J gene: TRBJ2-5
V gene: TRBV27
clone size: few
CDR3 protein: CASSFRVFGETQYF
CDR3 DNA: TGTGCCAGCAGTTTCAGGGTGTTCGGGGAGACCCAGTACTTC

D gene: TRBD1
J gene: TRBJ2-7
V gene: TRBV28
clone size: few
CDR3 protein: CASSFPSHPTGAQIYEQYF
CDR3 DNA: TGTGCCAGCAGTTTCCCGTCACACCCCACAGGGGCGCAGATCTACGAGCAGTACTTC

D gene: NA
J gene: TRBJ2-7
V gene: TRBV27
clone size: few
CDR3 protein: CASSFDRVGSGQYF
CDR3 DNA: TGTGCCAGCAGTTTTGATAGGGTTGGCTCCGGGCAGTACTTT

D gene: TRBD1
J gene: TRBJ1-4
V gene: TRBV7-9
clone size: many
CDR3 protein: CASSPQDRFGEKLFF
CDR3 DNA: TGTGCCAGCAGTCCCCAGGACAGGTTTGGTGAAAAACTGTTTTTT

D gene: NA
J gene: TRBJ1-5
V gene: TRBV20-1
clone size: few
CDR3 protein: CSASLPVPSNQPQHF
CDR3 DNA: TGCAGTGCTAGTTTACCAGTCCCCAGCAATCAGCCCCAGCATTTT

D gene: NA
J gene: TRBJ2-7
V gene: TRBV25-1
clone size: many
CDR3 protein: CASSEGDYEQYF
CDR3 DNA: TGTGCCAGCAGTGAAGGGGATTACGAGCAGTACTTC

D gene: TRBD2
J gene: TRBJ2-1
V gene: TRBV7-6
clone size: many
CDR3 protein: CASSLSRTSGPLFF
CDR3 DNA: TGTGCCAGCAGCTTATCTAGGACTAGCGGACCTCTTTTCTTC

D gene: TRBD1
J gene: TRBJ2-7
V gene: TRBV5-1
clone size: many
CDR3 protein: CASSAGRDRVLTYEQYF
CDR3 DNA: TGCGCCAGCAGCGCGGGCCGGGACAGGGTACTAACCTACGAGCAGTACTTC

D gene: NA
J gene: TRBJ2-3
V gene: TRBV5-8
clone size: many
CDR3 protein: CASSWGREDTQYF
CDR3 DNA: TGTGCCAGCAGCTGGGGCAGGGAAGATACGCAGTATTTT

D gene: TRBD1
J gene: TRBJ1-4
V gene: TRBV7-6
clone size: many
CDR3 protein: CASSFLPPGQGDEKLFF
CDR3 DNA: TGTGCCAGCAGCTTCCTCCCTCCGGGACAGGGGGATGAAAAACTGTTTTTT

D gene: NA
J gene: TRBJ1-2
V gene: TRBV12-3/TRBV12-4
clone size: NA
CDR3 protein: CASSMGGGSYGYTF
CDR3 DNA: TGTGCCAGCAGTATGGGGGGGGGTAGCTATGGCTACACCTTC

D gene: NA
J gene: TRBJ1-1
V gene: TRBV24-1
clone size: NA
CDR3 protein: CATSDLLTSQAFF
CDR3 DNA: TGTGCCACCAGTGATCTGCTGACCTCGCAAGCTTTCTTT

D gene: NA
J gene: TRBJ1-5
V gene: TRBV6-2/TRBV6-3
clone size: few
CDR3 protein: CATRDAGAPNQPQHF
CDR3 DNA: TGTGCCACCCGGGACGCCGGCGCACCTAATCAGCCCCAGCATTTT

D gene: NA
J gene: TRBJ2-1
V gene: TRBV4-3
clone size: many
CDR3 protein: CASSQDISGAYNEQFF
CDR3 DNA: TGCGCCAGCAGCCAAGATATTAGCGGAGCCTACAATGAGCAGTTCTTC

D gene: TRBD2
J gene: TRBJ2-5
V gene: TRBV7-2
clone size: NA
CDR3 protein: CASSRRSGRARETQYF
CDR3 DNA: TGTGCCAGCAGCCGACGTAGCGGGAGGGCCCGGGAGACCCAGTACTTC

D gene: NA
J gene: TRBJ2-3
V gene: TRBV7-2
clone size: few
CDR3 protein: CASSQQADTQYF
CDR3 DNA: TGTGCCAGCAGCCAACAGGCAGATACGCAGTATTTT

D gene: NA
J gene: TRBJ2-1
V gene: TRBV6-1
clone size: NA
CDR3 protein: CASSRGITYNEQFF
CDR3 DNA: TGTGCCAGCAGTCGAGGCATTACCTACAATGAGCAGTTCTTC

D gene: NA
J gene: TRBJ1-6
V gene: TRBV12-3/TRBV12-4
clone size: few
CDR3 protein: CASSSWTVGSDSPLHF
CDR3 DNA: TGTGCCAGCAGTTCCTGGACGGTAGGGAGCGATTCACCCCTCCACTTT

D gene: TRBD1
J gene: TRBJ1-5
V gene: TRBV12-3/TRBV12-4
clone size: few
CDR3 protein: CASSFGDREVGQPQHF
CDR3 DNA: TGTGCCAGCAGTTTTGGGGACAGGGAGGTAGGGCAGCCCCAGCATTTT

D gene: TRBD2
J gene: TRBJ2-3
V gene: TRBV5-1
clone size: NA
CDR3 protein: CASSLEAGDRKDTQYF
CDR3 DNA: TGCGCCAGCAGCTTGGAAGCGGGAGACCGTAAAGATACGCAGTATTTT

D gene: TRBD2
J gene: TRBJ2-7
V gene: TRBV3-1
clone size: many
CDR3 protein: CASSHPTGTSGSAHEQYF
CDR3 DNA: TGTGCCAGCAGCCACCCAACCGGGACTAGCGGGAGCGCCCACGAGCAGTACTTC

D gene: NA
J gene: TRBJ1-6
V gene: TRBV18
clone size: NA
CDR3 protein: CASSPGDTRPLHF
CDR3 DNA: TGTGCCAGCTCACCCGGGGACACACGACCCCTCCACTTT

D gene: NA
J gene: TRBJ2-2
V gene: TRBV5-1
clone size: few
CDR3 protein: CASSRFGAGELFF
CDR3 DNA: TGCGCCAGCAGTCGGTTTGGGGCCGGGGAGCTGTTTTTT

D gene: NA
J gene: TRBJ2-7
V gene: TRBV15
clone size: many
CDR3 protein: CATSRVPGRSYEQYF
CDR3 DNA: TGTGCCACCAGCAGAGTCCCGGGACGGTCCTACGAGCAGTACTTC

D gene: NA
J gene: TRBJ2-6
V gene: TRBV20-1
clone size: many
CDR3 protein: CSATPGAGANVLTF
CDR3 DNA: TGCAGTGCAACTCCAGGGGCTGGGGCCAACGTCCTGACTTTC

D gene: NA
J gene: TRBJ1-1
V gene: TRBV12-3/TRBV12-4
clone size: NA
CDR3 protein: CASSLAPLAEAFF
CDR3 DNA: TGTGCCAGCAGTTTAGCTCCCCTCGCTGAAGCTTTCTTT

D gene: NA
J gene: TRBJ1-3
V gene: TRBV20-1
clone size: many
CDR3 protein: CSARRGSSEGNTIYF
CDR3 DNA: TGCAGTGCAAGGCGGGGCTCTTCGGAAGGAAACACCATATATTTT

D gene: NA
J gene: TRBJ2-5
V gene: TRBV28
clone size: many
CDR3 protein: CASSAEAGQETQYF
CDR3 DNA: TGTGCCAGCAGTGCTGAAGCGGGCCAAGAGACCCAGTACTTC

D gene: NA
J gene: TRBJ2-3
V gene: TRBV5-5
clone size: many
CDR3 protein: CASTVTQQGTDTQYF
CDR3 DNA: TGTGCCAGCACCGTCACCCAACAGGGCACAGATACGCAGTATTTT

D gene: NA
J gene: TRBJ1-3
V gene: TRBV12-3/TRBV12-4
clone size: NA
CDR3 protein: CASTLGHTIYF
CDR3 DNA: TGTGCCAGCACCCTGGGGCACACCATATATTTT

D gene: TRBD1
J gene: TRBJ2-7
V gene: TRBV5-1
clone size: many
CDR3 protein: CASSLVQGYEQYF
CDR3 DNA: TGCGCCAGCAGCTTGGTACAGGGGTACGAGCAGTACTTC

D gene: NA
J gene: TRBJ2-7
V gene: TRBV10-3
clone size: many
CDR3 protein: CAISVDYEQYF
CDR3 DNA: TGTGCCATCAGTGTGGACTACGAGCAGTACTTC

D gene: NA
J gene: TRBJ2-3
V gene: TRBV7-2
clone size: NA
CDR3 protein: CASSRSGFSDTQYF
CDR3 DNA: TGTGCCAGCAGCCGGAGCGGGTTCTCAGATACGCAGTATTTT

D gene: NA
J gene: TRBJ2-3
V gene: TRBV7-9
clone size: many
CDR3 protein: CASSPNRDTQYF
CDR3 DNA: TGTGCCAGCAGCCCAAATAGGGATACGCAGTATTTT

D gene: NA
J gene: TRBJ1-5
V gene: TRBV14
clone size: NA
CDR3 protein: CASSQGGTSNQPQHF
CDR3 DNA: TGTGCCAGCAGCCAAGGGGGAACTAGCAATCAGCCCCAGCATTTT

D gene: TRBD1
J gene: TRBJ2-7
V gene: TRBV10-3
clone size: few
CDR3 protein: CAITPGQGYEQYF
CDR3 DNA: TGTGCCATCACCCCAGGACAGGGGTACGAGCAGTACTTC

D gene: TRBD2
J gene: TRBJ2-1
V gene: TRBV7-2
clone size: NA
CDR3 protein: CASSQHSGSAEQFF
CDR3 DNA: TGTGCCAGCAGCCAACATAGCGGGAGTGCCGAGCAGTTCTTC

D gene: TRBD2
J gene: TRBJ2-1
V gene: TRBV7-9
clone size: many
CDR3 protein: CASSLQGLAGGPQFF
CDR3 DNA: TGTGCCAGCAGCCTCCAAGGGCTAGCGGGAGGGCCTCAGTTCTTC

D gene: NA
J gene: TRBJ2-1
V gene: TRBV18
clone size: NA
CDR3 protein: CASSPNKFGTSSYNEQFF
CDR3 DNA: TGTGCCAGCTCACCAAACAAGTTTGGGACCAGCTCCTACAATGAGCAGTTCTTC

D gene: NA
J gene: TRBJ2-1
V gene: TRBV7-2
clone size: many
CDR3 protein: CASSYARGREQFF
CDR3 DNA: TGTGCCAGCAGCTACGCCCGGGGGCGGGAGCAGTTCTTC

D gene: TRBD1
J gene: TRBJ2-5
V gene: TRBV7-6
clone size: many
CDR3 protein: CASSFRTGEGTQYF
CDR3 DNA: TGTGCCAGCAGCTTCAGGACAGGGGAAGGGACCCAGTACTTC

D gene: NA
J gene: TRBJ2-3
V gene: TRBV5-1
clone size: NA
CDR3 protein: CASSLDSTGADTQYF
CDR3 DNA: TGCGCCAGCAGCTTGGATAGTACCGGGGCTGATACGCAGTATTTT